This T cell receptor beta chain was profiled in a study of blood T cell repertoires in COVID-19. Looking at the study overall: Some COVID-19 samples were acute and others convalescent; all came from the United States, Italy and Spain.

Repertoires were generated with immunoSEQ multiplex PCR, while TCRdb's copy carries only in-frame clones and drops some. The sample yields roughly 290,000 clones, around 90% seen once. Adults between roughly 18 and 89 years of age took part from 20 to 25 US areas. Assignments of participants to cohorts depended upon their own reported clinical history. Two negative PCRs, clearance, or symptom resolution were required of recovered Cohort 3 donors. The clonotype comes from a middle-aged woman who had recovered from COVID-19. Material: PBMCs or T cells enriched from blood (not recorded which).

Here the CDR3 reads CASSLYTSGLGNSQYF. CDR3 sequence (DNA): TGTGCCAGCAGCTTATATACTAGCGGGTTAGGGAACTCGCAGTATTTT. This chain links TRBV7-9 with TRBJ2-3; 9 nucleotides line up with TRBD2. Germline V gene data show CDR1 as SEHNR and CDR2 as FQNEAQ (reference sequence). This CDR3 is 16 amino acids long. Trimming cost V 2 bases and J 10 bases; bases outside gene matches: 13.